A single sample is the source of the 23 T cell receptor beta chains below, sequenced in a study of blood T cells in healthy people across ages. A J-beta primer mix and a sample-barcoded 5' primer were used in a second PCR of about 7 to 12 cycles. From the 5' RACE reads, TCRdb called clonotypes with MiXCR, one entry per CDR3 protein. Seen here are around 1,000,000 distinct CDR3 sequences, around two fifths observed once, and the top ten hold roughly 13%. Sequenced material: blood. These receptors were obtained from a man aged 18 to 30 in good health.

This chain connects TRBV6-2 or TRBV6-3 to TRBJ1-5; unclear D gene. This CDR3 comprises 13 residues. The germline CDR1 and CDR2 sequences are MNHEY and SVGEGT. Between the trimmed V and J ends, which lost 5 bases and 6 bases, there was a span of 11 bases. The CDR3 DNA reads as TGTGCCAGCAGTACGGGTGGAGGTCAGCCCCAGCATTTT. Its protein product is CASSTGGGQPQHF.

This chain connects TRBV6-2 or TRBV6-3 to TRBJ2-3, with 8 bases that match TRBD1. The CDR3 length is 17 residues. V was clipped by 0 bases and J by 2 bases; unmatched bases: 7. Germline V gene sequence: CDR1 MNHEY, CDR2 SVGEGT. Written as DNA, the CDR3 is TGTGCCAGCAGTTACTCGCCCCAGGGGGCTTTCACAGATACGCAGTATTTT. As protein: CASSYSPQGAFTDTQYF.

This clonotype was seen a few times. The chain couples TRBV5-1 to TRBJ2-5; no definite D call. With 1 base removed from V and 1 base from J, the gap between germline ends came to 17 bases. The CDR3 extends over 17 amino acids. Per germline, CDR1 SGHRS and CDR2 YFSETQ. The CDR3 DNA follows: TGCGCCAGCAGCTTGCGTCAGGCCCGAGTGGCCCAAGAGACCCAGTACTTC. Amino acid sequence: CASSLRQARVAQETQYF.

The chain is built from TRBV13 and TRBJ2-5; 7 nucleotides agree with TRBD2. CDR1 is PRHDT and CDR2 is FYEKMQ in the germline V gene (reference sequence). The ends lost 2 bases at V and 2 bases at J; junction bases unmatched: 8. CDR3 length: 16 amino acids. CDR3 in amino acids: CASSLTGGAEQETQYF. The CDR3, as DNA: TGTGCCAGCAGCTTAACGGGGGGAGCTGAACAAGAGACCCAGTACTTC.

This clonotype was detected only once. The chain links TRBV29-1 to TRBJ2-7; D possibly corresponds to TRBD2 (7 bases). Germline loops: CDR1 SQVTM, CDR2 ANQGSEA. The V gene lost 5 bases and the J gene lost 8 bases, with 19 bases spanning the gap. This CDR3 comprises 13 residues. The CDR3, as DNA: TGCAGCGTTACTCTGGGGGGGCGTAATCAGCAGTACTTC. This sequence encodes CSVTLGGRNQQYF.

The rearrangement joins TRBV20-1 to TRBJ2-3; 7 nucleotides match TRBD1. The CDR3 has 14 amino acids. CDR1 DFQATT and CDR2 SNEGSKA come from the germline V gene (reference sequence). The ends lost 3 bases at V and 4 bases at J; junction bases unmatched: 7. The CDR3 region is CSASPQGSADTQYF. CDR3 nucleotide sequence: TGCAGTGCTAGCCCACAGGGGAGCGCAGATACGCAGTATTTT.

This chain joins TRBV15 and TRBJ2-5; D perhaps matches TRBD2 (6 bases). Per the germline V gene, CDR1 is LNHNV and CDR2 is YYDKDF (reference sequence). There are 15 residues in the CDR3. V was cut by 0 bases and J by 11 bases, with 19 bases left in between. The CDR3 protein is CATSRDFSAGREQYF. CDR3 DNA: TGTGCCACCAGCAGAGATTTTTCGGCGGGGCGAGAGCAGTACTTC.

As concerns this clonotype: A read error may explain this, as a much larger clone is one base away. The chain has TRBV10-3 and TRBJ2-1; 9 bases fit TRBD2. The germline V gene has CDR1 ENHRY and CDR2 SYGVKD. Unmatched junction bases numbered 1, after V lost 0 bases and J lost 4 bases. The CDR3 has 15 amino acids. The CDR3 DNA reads TGTGCCATCAGTGAGTCTAGCGGGGGTTACAATGAGCAGTTCTTC. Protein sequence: CAISESSGGYNEQFF.

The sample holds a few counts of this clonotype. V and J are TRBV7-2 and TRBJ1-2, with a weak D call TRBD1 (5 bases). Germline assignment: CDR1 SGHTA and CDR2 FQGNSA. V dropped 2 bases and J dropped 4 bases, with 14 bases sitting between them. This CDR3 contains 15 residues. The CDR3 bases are TGTGCCAGCAGCTTACTCGGGGCTGCTTTCTATGGCTACACCTTC. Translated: CASSLLGAAFYGYTF.

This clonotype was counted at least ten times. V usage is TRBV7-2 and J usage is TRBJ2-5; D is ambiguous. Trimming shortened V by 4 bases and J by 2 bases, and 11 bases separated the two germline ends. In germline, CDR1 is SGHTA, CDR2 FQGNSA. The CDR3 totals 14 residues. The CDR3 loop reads CASSYRKEQETQYF. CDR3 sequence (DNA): TGTGCCAGCAGCTACCGTAAGGAACAAGAGACCCAGTACTTC. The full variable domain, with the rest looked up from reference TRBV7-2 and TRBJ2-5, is GAGVSQSPSNKVTEKGKDVELRCDPISGHTALYWYRQSLGQGLEFLIYFQGNSAPDKSGLPSDRFSAERTGGSVSTLTIQRTQQEDSAVYLCASSYRKEQETQYFGPGTRLLVL.

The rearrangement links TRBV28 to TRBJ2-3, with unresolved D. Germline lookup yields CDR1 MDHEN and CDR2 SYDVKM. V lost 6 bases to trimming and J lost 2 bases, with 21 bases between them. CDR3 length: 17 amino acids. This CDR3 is CASRFIPDASYTDTQYF. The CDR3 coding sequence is TGTGCCAGCAGATTTATCCCGGACGCTTCTTACACAGATACGCAGTATTTT.

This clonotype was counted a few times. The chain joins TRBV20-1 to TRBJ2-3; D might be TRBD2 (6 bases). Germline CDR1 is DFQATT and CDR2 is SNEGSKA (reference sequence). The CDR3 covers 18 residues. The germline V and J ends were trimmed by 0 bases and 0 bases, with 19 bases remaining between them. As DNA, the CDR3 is TGCAGTGCTAGAGATTGGGCGGGACCCACTAAAAGCACAGATACGCAGTATTTT. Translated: CSARDWAGPTKSTDTQYF.

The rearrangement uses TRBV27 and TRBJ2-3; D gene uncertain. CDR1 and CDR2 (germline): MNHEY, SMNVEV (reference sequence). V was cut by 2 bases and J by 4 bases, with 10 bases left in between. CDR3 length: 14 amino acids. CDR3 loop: CASSLEPVPDTQYF. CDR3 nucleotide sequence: TGTGCCAGCAGTTTAGAACCCGTCCCAGATACGCAGTATTTT.

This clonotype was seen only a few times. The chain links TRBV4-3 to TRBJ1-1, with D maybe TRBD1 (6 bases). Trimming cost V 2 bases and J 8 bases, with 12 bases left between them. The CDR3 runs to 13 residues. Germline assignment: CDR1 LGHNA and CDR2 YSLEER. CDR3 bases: TGCGCCAGCAGCCAACTAGAACAGGGAGAAGCTTTCTTT. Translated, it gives CASSQLEQGEAFF.

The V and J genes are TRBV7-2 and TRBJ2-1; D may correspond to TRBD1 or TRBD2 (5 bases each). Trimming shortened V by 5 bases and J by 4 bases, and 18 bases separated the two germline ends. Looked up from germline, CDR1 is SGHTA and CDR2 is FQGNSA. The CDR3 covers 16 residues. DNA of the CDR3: TGTGCCAGCAGCATGCAACACGGGGCGGAGTACAATGAGCAGTTCTTC. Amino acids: CASSMQHGAEYNEQFF.

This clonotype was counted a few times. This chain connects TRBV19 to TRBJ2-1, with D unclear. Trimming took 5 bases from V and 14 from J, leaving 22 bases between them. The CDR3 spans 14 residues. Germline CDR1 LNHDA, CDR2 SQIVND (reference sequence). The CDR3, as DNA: TGTGCCAGTAGTGAGAGACCGACCACTTCGGGTGAGTTCTTC. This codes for CASSERPTTSGEFF. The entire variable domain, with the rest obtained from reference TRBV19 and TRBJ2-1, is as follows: DGGITQSPKYLFRKEGQNVTLSCEQNLNHDAMYWYRQDPGQGLRLIYYSQIVNDFQKGDIAEGYSVSREKKESFPLTVTSAQKNPTAFYLCASSERPTTSGEFFGPGTRLTVL.

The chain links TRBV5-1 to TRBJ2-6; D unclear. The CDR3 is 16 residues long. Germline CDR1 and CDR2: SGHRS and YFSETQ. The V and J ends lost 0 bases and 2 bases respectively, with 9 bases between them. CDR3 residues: CASSLGQHAGANVLTF. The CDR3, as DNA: TGCGCCAGCAGCTTGGGGCAGCATGCTGGGGCCAACGTCCTGACTTTC.

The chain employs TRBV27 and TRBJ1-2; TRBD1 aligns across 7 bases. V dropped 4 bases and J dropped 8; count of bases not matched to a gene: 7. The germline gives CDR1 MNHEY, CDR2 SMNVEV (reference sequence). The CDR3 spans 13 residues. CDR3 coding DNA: TGTGCCAGCAGTTCCTCGACAGGGAAGGGCTACACCTTC. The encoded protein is CASSSSTGKGYTF.

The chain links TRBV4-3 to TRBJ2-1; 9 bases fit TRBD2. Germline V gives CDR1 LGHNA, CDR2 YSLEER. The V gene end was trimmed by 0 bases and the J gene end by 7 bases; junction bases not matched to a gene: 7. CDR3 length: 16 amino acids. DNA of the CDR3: TGCGCCAGCAGCCAAGATGGCGGGGGGGCTTGGAATGAGCAGTTCTTC. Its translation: CASSQDGGGAWNEQFF.

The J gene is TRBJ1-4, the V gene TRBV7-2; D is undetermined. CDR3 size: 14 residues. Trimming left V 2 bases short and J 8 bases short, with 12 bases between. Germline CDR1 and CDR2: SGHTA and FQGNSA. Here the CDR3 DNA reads TGTGCCAGCAGCTTACGGCAGGCTGGGGAAAAACTGTTTTTT. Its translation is CASSLRQAGEKLFF.

The CDR3: CASSHPGQGYKDTQYF. In nucleotides, the CDR3 is TGTGCCAGCAGCCACCCCGGACAGGGGTACAAAGATACGCAGTATTTT. The gene calls are TRBV16 and TRBJ2-3; 9 bases line up with TRBD1. Trimming took 3 bases from V and 5 from J; bases not matched to a gene: 9. Per germline, CDR1 KGHSY and CDR2 FQNENV. The CDR3 consists of 16 residues.

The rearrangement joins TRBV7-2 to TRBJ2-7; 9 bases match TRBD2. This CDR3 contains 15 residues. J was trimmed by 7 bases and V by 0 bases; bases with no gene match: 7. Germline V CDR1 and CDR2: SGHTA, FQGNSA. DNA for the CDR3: TGTGCCAGCAGCTTAGCGTCTAGCGGGGTGGTTGAGCAGTACTTC. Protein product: CASSLASSGVVEQYF.

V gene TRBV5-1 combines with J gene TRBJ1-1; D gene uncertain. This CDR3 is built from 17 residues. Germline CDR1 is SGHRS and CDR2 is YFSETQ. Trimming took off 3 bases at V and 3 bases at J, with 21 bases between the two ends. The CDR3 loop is CASSSPQLDTGYTEAFF. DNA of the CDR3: TGCGCCAGCAGCTCCCCCCAATTAGACACGGGTTACACTGAAGCTTTCTTT. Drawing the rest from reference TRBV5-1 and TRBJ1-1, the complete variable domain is KAGVTQTPRYLIKTRGQQVTLSCSPISGHRSVSWYQQTPGQGLQFLFEYFSETQRNKGNFPGRFSGRQFSNSRSEMNVSTLELGDSALYLCASSSPQLDTGYTEAFFGQGTRLTVV.